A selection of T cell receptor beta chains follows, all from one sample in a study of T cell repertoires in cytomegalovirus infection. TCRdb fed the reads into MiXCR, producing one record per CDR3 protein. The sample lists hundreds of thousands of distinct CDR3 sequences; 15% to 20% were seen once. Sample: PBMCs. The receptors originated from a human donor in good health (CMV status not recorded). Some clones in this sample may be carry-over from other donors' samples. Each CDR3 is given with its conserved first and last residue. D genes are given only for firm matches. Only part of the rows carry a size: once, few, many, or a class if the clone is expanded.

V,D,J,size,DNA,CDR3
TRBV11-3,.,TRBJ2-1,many,TGTGCCAGCAGCTTAGCCCTTGCGTCCTACAATGAGCAGTTCTTC,CASSLALASYNEQFF
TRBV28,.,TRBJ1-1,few,TGTGCCAGCAGCCCAATTGGAAGCACTGAAGCTTTCTTT,CASSPIGSTEAFF
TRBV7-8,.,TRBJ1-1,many,TGTGCCAGCAGCTTAGCGGCAGGCACTGAAGCTTTCTTT,CASSLAAGTEAFF
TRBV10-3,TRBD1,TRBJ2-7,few,TGTGCCATCAGCGAAGACAGGGTGTCGGGCGAGCAGTACTTC,CAISEDRVSGEQYF
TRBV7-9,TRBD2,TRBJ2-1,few,TGTGCCAGCAGCTTAAGGACTAGCGGTCGCTACAATGAGCAGTTCTTC,CASSLRTSGRYNEQFF
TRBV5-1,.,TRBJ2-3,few,TGCGCCAGCAGCTTGGAGCTCCCCACAGATACGCAGTATTTT,CASSLELPTDTQYF
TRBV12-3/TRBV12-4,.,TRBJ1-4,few,TGTGCCAGCAGATCTCGGGGGGGGTTTAATGAAAAACTGTTTTTT,CASRSRGGFNEKLFF
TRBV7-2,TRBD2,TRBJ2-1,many,TGTGCCAGCAGCTCGAGTAGCGGGGGCTACAATGAGCAGTTCTTC,CASSSSSGGYNEQFF
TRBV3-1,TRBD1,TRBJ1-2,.,TGTGCCAGCAGCCAAGACGCAGGGGGACAGGGCTATGGCTACACCTTC,CASSQDAGGQGYGYTF
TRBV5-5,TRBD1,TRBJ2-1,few,TGTGCCAGCAGCCGTACAACAGGGGATCCCCCGGATGAGCAGTTCTTC,CASSRTTGDPPDEQFF
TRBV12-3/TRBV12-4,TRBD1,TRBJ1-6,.,TGTGCCAGCAGTCGGGACAGGGGTAATTCACCCCTCCACTTT,CASSRDRGNSPLHF
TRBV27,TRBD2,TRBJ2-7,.,TGTGCCAGCAGTGGGGGGGGCCGCAGCGGGAGATACGAGCAGTACTTC,CASSGGGRSGRYEQYF
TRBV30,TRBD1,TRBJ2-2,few,TGTGCCTGGAGTACGGGACAGGGAACCGGGGAGCTGTTTTTT,CAWSTGQGTGELFF
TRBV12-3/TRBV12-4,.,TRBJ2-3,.,TGTGCCAGCACCCGAGGGGGTCCGGATACGCAGTATTTT,CASTRGGPDTQYF
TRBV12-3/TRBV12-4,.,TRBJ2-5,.,TGTGCCAGCAGTAAATACAGGGTTGGAGAGACCCAGTACTTC,CASSKYRVGETQYF
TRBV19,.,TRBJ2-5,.,TGTGCCAGTAGTGGGGACTTGAAAGAGACCCAGTACTTC,CASSGDLKETQYF
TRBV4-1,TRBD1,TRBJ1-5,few,TGCGCCAGCAGCCGCGTACAGGGGGCTTATAGTCAGCCCCAGCATTTT,CASSRVQGAYSQPQHF
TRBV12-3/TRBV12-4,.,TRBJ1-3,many,TGTGCCAGCAGTATTGGGGCAGATGGAAACACCATATATTTT,CASSIGADGNTIYF
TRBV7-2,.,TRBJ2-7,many,TGTGCCAGCAGCAATAGTGGGGTTTCCTACGAGCAGTACTTC,CASSNSGVSYEQYF
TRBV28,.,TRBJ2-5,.,TGTGCCAGCAGCTCCTTTCGGTCGAGGGGAGAGACCCAGTACTTC,CASSSFRSRGETQYF
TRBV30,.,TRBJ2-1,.,TGTGCCTGGAGAACGGGGTGGGCTGGCAATGAGCAGTTCTTC,CAWRTGWAGNEQFF
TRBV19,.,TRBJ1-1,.,TGTGCCAGTAGTATGACGTACACTGAAGCTTTCTTT,CASSMTYTEAFF
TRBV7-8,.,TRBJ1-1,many,TGTGCCAGCAGCTTAGAGGCAGACCTGGGGACTGAAGCTTTCTTT,CASSLEADLGTEAFF
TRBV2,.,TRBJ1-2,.,TGTGCCAGTCAGGGTGAGGTTCTTGAGGGCTACACCTTC,CASQGEVLEGYTF
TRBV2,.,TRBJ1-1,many,TGTGCCAGCAGTGAAGTAAAGACAGACGCTTTCTTT,CASSEVKTDAFF
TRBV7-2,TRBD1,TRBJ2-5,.,TGTGCCAGCAGCTTAAGCTCCCCGACAGGGGGGTTAGAGACCCAGTACTTC,CASSLSSPTGGLETQYF
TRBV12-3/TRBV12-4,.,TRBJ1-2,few,TGTGCCAGCAGTTGGGGCAGCACTAACTATGGCTACACCTTC,CASSWGSTNYGYTF
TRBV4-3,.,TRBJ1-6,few,TGCGCCAGCAGCCAAGCCCCGGGGTCGGATAATTCACCCCTCCACTTT,CASSQAPGSDNSPLHF
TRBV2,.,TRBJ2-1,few,TGTGCCAGCAGTGAATTAGGGGGTACCTACAATGAGCAGTTCTTC,CASSELGGTYNEQFF
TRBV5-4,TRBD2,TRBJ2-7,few,TGTGCCAGCAGCCCCCCGGGGGGGCCTGGACTTTCCTACGAGCAGTACTTC,CASSPPGGPGLSYEQYF
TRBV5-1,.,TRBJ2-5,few,TGCGCCAGCAGCTTGGAGGGTGACCAAGAGACCCAGTACTTC,CASSLEGDQETQYF
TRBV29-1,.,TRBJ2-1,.,TGCAGCGTTGAAGTGCTAAATAGGGATGAGCAGTTCTTC,CSVEVLNRDEQFF
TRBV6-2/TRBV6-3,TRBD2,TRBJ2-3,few,TGTGCCAGCAGTTATGGGGGAGGGCCTCGAGATACGCAGTATTTT,CASSYGGGPRDTQYF
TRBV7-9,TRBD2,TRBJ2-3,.,TGTGCCAGCAGCTTAGTGTCGGGACTAGAAACAGATACGCAGTATTTT,CASSLVSGLETDTQYF
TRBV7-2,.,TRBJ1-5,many,TGTGCCAGCAGCTTAACTCCGGGCAATCAGCCCCAGCATTTT,CASSLTPGNQPQHF
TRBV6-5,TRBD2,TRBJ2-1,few,TGTGCCAGCAGAGACGGACTAGCGGGAGGTAGTGAGCAGTTCTTC,CASRDGLAGGSEQFF
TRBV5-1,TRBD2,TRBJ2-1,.,TGCGCCAGCAGCTCCTCCGGACTAGCGGGATCCTCGGATGAGCAGTTCTTC,CASSSSGLAGSSDEQFF
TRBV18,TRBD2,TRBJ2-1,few,TGTGCCAGCTCAGCCGCAGGAGGCGGGGGGCGAAATGAGCAGTTCTTC,CASSAAGGGGRNEQFF
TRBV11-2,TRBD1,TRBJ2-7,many,TGTGCCAGCAGCTTAGGACAGGGGGCCGGCGAGCAGTACTTC,CASSLGQGAGEQYF
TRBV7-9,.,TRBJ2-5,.,TGTGCCAGCAGCTCGGGCGTGGCTAACTTCCAAGAGACCCAGTACTTC,CASSSGVANFQETQYF
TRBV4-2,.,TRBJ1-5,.,TGTGCCAGCAGCCAAGATCCCCAGAAGCCCCAGCATTTT,CASSQDPQKPQHF
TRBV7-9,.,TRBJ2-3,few,TGTGCCAGCAGCTCCGCTGGGGCGACAGATACGCAGTATTTT,CASSSAGATDTQYF
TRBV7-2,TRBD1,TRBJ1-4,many,TGTGCCAGCAGCCTACATGGGCCCGGGACAGGCAATGAAAAACTGTTTTTT,CASSLHGPGTGNEKLFF
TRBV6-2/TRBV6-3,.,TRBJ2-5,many,TGTGCCAGCAACTCTCCGACCCAGTACTTC,CASNSPTQYF
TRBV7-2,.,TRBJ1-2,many,TGTGCCAGCAGGACGAGGGTTGAGAACTATGGCTACACCTTC,CASRTRVENYGYTF
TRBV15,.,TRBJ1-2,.,TGTGCCACCGAGCCGTATGGACGGCATGGCTACACCTTC,CATEPYGRHGYTF
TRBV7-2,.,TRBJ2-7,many,TGTGCCAGCAGCTTCGGCCCCGACGGCTACGAGCAGTACTTC,CASSFGPDGYEQYF
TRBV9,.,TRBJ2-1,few,TGTGCCAGCAGCGTAGGGTGGCGAGGGACCGGAAGGTACAATGAGCAGTTCTTC,CASSVGWRGTGRYNEQFF
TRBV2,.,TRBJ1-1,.,TGTGCCAGCAGCTCCGATACACAGAGTGAAGCTTTCTTT,CASSSDTQSEAFF
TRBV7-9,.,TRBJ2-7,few,TGTGCCAGCAGCCCTAACCTCGACAGGTCCTTGAACGAGCAGTACTTC,CASSPNLDRSLNEQYF
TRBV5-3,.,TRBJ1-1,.,TGTGCCAGAAGCCTAGGACGTTATCGGGCTTTCTTT,CARSLGRYRAFF
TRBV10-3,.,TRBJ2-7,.,TGTGCCATCATGCCAACGGGCTCCTACGAGCAGTACTTC,CAIMPTGSYEQYF
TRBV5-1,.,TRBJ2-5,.,TGCGCCAGCAGCTTGTTAAGCGGCCAAGAGACCCAGTACTTC,CASSLLSGQETQYF